These 2 T cell receptor beta chains came from one sample sequenced in a study of PD-1 blockade in classical Hodgkin lymphoma. Every patient relapsed after autologous stem cell transplantation, and brentuximab vedotin exposure varied. The table came from immunoSEQ multiplex PCR; TCRdb's copy has only in-frame clones and leaves some out. The repertoire consists of fewer than 110,000 clones, with around 89% occurring once and the leading ten covering 6.6%. The sequenced sample was peripheral blood mononuclear cells (PBMCs), obtained before the second cycle of nivolumab. The source of these receptors is a human donor with classical Hodgkin lymphoma.

The J gene is TRBJ2-2, the V gene TRBV4-3, with D perhaps matching TRBD1 or TRBD2 (5 bases each). V was clipped by 0 bases and J by 7 bases, with 18 bases between them. Germline CDR1 LGHNA, CDR2 YSLEER. The CDR3 runs to 17 residues. CDR3 protein: CASSQEPLWGLDGELFF. The CDR3 DNA reads as TGCGCCAGCAGCCAAGAGCCCCTCTGGGGGTTGGACGGGGAGCTGTTTTTT.

The V and J genes are TRBV2 and TRBJ2-5, with D uncertain. TRBJ2-7 matches the DNA end more closely, so the J call is doubtful. Germline assignment: CDR1 SNHLY and CDR2 FYNNEI. The CDR3 consists of 11 residues. The CDR3 loop is CASSASYEQYF. CDR3 in DNA: TGTGCCAGCAGTGCTTCCTACGAGCAGTACTTC.